The 27 T cell receptor beta chains below come from one sample, sequenced in a study of T cell changes during pregnancy in multiple sclerosis. The assay was immunoSEQ multiplex PCR, and TCRdb's table has in-frame clones only and misses some. The data contain about 42,000 clones, roughly 95% of them singletons. The sample consisted of peripheral blood, taken in the second trimester of pregnancy. These receptor sequences come from a female donor with multiple sclerosis, enrolled in a pregnancy study.

This clone has more than one count but fewer than ten. The chain carries TRBV4-1 and TRBJ2-7; TRBD1 might be the D (6 bases). V lost 1 base and J lost 2, with 9 bases in between. The CDR3 totals 14 residues. Germline CDR1 MGHRA, CDR2 YSYEKL. CDR3 in amino acids: CASSQVQGTYEQYF. CDR3 DNA sequence: TGCGCCAGCAGCCAAGTCCAGGGGACCTACGAGCAGTACTTC.

This chain links TRBV2 with TRBJ2-1; D gene uncertain. CDR1 and CDR2 (germline): SNHLY, FYNNEI. CDR3 length: 14 amino acids. Trimming took off 6 bases at V and 5 bases at J, with 14 bases between the two ends. CDR3 sequence: CASRYLKQNNEQFF. CDR3 DNA sequence: TGTGCCAGCAGGTACTTAAAACAGAACAATGAGCAGTTCTTC.

This chain connects TRBV2 to TRBJ1-2; D remains ambiguous. The germline CDR1 and CDR2 sequences are SNHLY and FYNNEI. The CDR3 length is 18 residues. The ends were cut back, 5 bases at V and 3 bases at J, with 25 bases in the middle. CDR3 in amino acids: CASSKTPNLIDTYYGYTF. The CDR3 region has the DNA TGTGCCAGCAGTAAAACCCCTAATCTGATAGATACCTACTATGGCTACACCTTC.

V is TRBV6-5 and J is TRBJ2-7, with 8 positions matching TRBD1. CDR1 is MNHEY, CDR2 SVGAGI, per germline. The CDR3 is 15 residues long. J was trimmed by 1 base and V by 6 bases; bases with no gene match: 8. CDR3 sequence reads: CASRSDRGSSYEQYF. Here the CDR3 DNA reads TGTGCCAGCAGGTCCGACAGGGGATCATCCTACGAGCAGTACTTC.

V usage is TRBV19 and J usage is TRBJ2-7; 11 bases fit TRBD1. The CDR3 runs to 14 residues. CDR1 is LNHDA, CDR2 SQIVND, per germline (reference sequence). Trimming took 5 bases from V and 3 from J; bases not matched to a gene: 3. CDR3 coding DNA: TGTGCCAGTAGTTCCGGGACAGGGGGCTACGAGCAGTACTTC. Encoded protein: CASSSGTGGYEQYF.

The gene calls are TRBV6-5 and TRBJ2-3; TRBD2 matches at 7 bases. Trimming took 5 bases from V and 7 from J; bases not matched to a gene: 6. CDR1 and CDR2 from the germline V gene are MNHEY and SVGAGI. The CDR3 has 13 amino acids. The CDR3 loop reads CASSPSGTNTQYF. For the CDR3, the DNA is TGTGCCAGCAGTCCTAGCGGTACGAATACGCAGTATTTT.

The chain recombines TRBV25-1 with TRBJ2-4; a weak D match, TRBD2 (5 bases). Germline CDR1 MGHDK, CDR2 SYGVNS. Trimming shortened V by 3 bases and J by 0 bases, and 6 bases separated the two germline ends. The CDR3 runs to 14 residues. The CDR3 loop is CASSEAGAKNIQYF. Here the CDR3 DNA reads TGTGCCAGCAGTGAGGCGGGAGCCAAAAACATTCAGTACTTC. Together with reference TRBV25-1 and TRBJ2-4, the CDR3 gives the full variable domain: EADIYQTPRYLVIGTGKKITLECSQTMGHDKMYWYQQDPGMELHLIHYSYGVNSTEKGDLSSESTVSRIRTEHFPLTLESARPSHTSQYLCASSEAGAKNIQYFGAGTRLSVL.

The chain links TRBV6-1 to TRBJ2-7; D not resolved. This CDR3 comprises 14 residues. V shed 6 bases and J shed 13 bases, with 25 bases lying between them. Germline CDR1 is MNHNS and CDR2 is SASEGT. The CDR3 coding sequence is TGTGCCAGCAGGGCTCTGGGTGAGCAGGTTTCCACTTACTTC. As protein: CASRALGEQVSTYF.

The chain couples TRBV27 to TRBJ1-2; possibly TRBD1 for D (6 bases). In germline, CDR1 is MNHEY, CDR2 SMNVEV (reference sequence). V was shortened by 5 bases and J by 2 bases, with 18 bases between the two germline ends. The CDR3 loop spans 16 amino acids. CDR3 residues: CASSIGGGQRNYGYTF. Here the CDR3 DNA reads TGTGCCAGCAGTATTGGAGGTGGACAGCGAAACTATGGCTACACCTTC.

V gene TRBV5-1 combines with J gene TRBJ1-1; 8 bases map to TRBD1. The V gene end was trimmed by 0 bases and the J gene end by 4 bases; junction bases not matched to a gene: 11. This CDR3 comprises 17 residues. Germline V lookup: CDR1 SGHRS, CDR2 YFSETQ. Here the CDR3 reads CASSLGEDRGGGTEAFF. DNA for the CDR3: TGCGCCAGCAGCTTGGGAGAAGACAGGGGTGGTGGCACTGAAGCTTTCTTT.

V is TRBV7-9 and J is TRBJ1-4, with TRBD1 matching over 10 bases. Germline V gene data show CDR1 as SEHNR and CDR2 as FQNEAQ (reference sequence). Losses at the gene ends were 1 base for V and 6 bases for J; bases not matched to a gene: 5. The CDR3 loop spans 16 amino acids. CDR3 amino acids: CASSLDGTGAYEKLFF. DNA for the CDR3: TGTGCCAGCAGCTTAGATGGGACAGGGGCGTATGAAAAACTGTTTTTT.

The rearrangement uses TRBV19 and TRBJ1-5, with 12 positions matching TRBD1. Per germline, CDR1 LNHDA and CDR2 SQIVND (reference sequence). J was trimmed by 6 bases and V by 5 bases; bases with no gene match: 5. CDR3 length: 15 amino acids. CDR3 in amino acids: CASSGTGGRSQPQHF. DNA for the CDR3: TGTGCCAGTAGTGGGACAGGGGGCAGGTCTCAGCCCCAGCATTTT.

The rearrangement joins TRBV7-6 to TRBJ2-3, with 10 bases matching TRBD2. The CDR3 is 18 amino acids. The trim removed 1 base at V and 1 base at J, leaving 8 bases unmatched. CDR1 SGHVS and CDR2 FNYEAQ come from the germline V gene. The CDR3 bases are TGTGCCAGCAGCTTAGAGGCTAGCGGGAGTCGGGGCACAGATACGCAGTATTTT. Translated, it gives CASSLEASGSRGTDTQYF.

V is TRBV7-9 and J is TRBJ2-3; 7 nucleotides agree with TRBD1. The CDR3 contains 13 residues. Germline values: CDR1 SEHNR, CDR2 FQNEAQ (reference sequence). J gave up 4 bases and V 7 bases, and 5 bases lay outside the gene matches. DNA of the CDR3: TGTGCCAGCAACCGAGGGGGCGCAGATACGCAGTATTTT. Its protein product is CASNRGGADTQYF.

In nucleotides, the CDR3 is TGCGCCAGCAGTGAAGCGAACACGTCCTATGGCTACACCTTC. Protein sequence: CASSEANTSYGYTF. The chain is built from TRBV10-1 and TRBJ1-2; D ambiguous. V lost 3 bases and J lost 4, with 12 bases in between. This CDR3 comprises 14 residues. Germline V lookup: CDR1 WNHNN, CDR2 SYGVQD (reference sequence).

The rearrangement joins TRBV7-9 to TRBJ2-1; 11 bases line up with TRBD1. This CDR3 is 14 amino acids long. V trimming: 6 bases; J trimming: 6 bases; junction bases outside the gene matches: 4. Germline CDR1 SEHNR, CDR2 FQNEAQ (reference sequence). As DNA, the CDR3 is TGTGCCAGCAGTGACGGGACAGGGGGCAATGAGCAGTTCTTC. Translation gives CASSDGTGGNEQFF.

The CDR3 is CASRDPGTGGSEQYF. In DNA, the CDR3 is TGTGCCAGTAGGGACCCCGGGACAGGGGGTTCCGAGCAGTACTTC. V and J are TRBV19 and TRBJ2-7, with 11 bases fitting TRBD1. Germline loops: CDR1 LNHDA, CDR2 SQIVND (reference sequence). The CDR3 has 15 amino acids. Trimming removed 6 bases from V and 6 bases from J; junction bases left unmatched: 10.

The rearrangement joins TRBV7-6 to TRBJ2-3, with 10 bases lining up with TRBD2. V shed 5 bases, J shed 9 bases, and the junction held 5 bases outside the gene matches. The CDR3 totals 13 residues. In germline, CDR1 is SGHVS, CDR2 FNYEAQ. CDR3 DNA: TGTGCCAGCAGCCACAGCGGGGGGGTAACGCAGTATTTT. This codes for CASSHSGGVTQYF.

The chain links TRBV28 to TRBJ2-3; 9 bases are a match to TRBD2. Germline CDR1 reads MDHEN; CDR2 reads SYDVKM. This CDR3 region has 20 residues. V lost 1 base to trimming and J lost 1 base; unmatched junction nucleotides: 15. The CDR3 bases are TGTGCCAGCAGTTTATTTATCCCTTGGATGGCTAGCGGGGGCACAGATACGCAGTATTTT. Translating gives CASSLFIPWMASGGTDTQYF.

The J gene is TRBJ2-2, the V gene TRBV14; a weak D match, TRBD1 (6 bases). CDR3 size: 14 residues. Trimming removed 4 bases from V and 5 bases from J, with 11 bases in between. Germline values: CDR1 SGHDN, CDR2 FVKESK. The CDR3 nucleotides read TGTGCCAGCAGCCGCTTAGGGGGAACCGGGGAGCTGTTTTTT. This sequence encodes CASSRLGGTGELFF.

The gene calls are TRBV4-3 and TRBJ2-3; 8 positions match TRBD1. Germline V lookup: CDR1 LGHNA, CDR2 YSLEER. This CDR3 is 16 amino acids long. V dropped 1 base and J dropped 9; count of bases not matched to a gene: 12. This chain's CDR3 is CASSQGVGQGGLTQYF. DNA for the CDR3: TGCGCCAGCAGCCAAGGAGTTGGACAGGGAGGTTTGACGCAGTATTTT.

The CDR3 sequence is CASSLGTGTLFEQYF. CDR3 in DNA: TGTGCCAGCAGTTTAGGGACAGGGACCCTCTTTGAGCAGTACTTC. The chain links TRBV28 to TRBJ2-7; 9 nucleotides align to TRBD1. The V gene end was trimmed by 2 bases and the J gene end by 7 bases; junction bases not matched to a gene: 9. Germline V gives CDR1 MDHEN, CDR2 SYDVKM. The CDR3 totals 15 residues.

The chain is built from TRBV6-5 and TRBJ1-6; 10 nucleotides agree with TRBD1. CDR3 size: 14 residues. V shed 6 bases and J 10 bases; nucleotides not matched to a gene: 6. Germline V gene sequence: CDR1 MNHEY, CDR2 SVGAGI. The CDR3 coding sequence is TGTGCCAGCAGGCTCGGGACAGGGGTATCACCCCTCCACTTT. Encoded protein: CASRLGTGVSPLHF.

The V gene is TRBV10-1, the J gene TRBJ2-5; maybe TRBD2 (6 bases). The germline gives CDR1 WNHNN, CDR2 SYGVQD (reference sequence). This CDR3 is built from 12 residues. V lost 2 bases and J 8 bases, leaving 9 bases between the germline ends. The CDR3 loop reads CASSEGGSTQYF. The CDR3, as DNA: TGCGCCAGCAGTGAGGGAGGGAGCACCCAGTACTTC.

The chain is built from TRBV2 and TRBJ2-5; 7 bases match TRBD2. Looked up from germline, CDR1 is SNHLY and CDR2 is FYNNEI. V was clipped by 1 base and J by 5 bases; unmatched bases: 4. The CDR3 sequence is 14 residues long. This CDR3 is CASSEGLADETQYF. The CDR3 coding sequence is TGTGCCAGCAGTGAAGGCCTAGCGGACGAGACCCAGTACTTC.

The CDR3 reads CASSQGLAGSGTNEQFF. DNA for the CDR3: TGTGCCAGCTCACAAGGACTAGCGGGTTCAGGCACCAATGAGCAGTTCTTC. This rearrangement joins TRBV18 to TRBJ2-1; 11 nucleotides align to TRBD2. V was pared by 4 bases and J by 6 bases, with 11 bases of the junction left unmatched. The CDR3 has 17 residues. Germline assignment: CDR1 KGHSH and CDR2 LQKENI.

The CDR3 is CASSEARAGGRTGELFF. Here the CDR3 DNA reads TGTGCCAGCAGTGAAGCGCGGGCAGGGGGTAGGACCGGGGAGCTGTTTTTT. This chain links TRBV2 with TRBJ2-2; 7 bases agree with TRBD1. CDR3 size: 17 residues. From germline, CDR1 is SNHLY and CDR2 FYNNEI. With 0 bases clipped from V and 5 bases from J, the junction kept 9 bases outside the gene matches.